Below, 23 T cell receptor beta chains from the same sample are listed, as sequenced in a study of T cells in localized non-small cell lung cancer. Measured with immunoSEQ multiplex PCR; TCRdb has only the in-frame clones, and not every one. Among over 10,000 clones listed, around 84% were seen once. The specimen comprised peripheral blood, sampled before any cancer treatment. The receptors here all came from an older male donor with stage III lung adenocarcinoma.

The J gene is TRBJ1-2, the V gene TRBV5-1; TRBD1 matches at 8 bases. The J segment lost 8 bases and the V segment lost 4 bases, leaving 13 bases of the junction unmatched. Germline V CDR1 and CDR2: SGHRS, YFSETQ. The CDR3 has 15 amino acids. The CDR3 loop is CASSQSAGGQEGYTF. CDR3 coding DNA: TGCGCCAGCAGCCAGTCCGCAGGGGGCCAAGAAGGCTACACCTTC.

The CDR3 DNA is TGTGCCAGCAGCCTACCCGCCCTACGGGACATTCAGTACTTC. Its protein is CASSLPALRDIQYF. V usage is TRBV5-8 and J usage is TRBJ2-4; the D is unclear. Trimming took off 4 bases at V and 8 bases at J, with 16 bases between the two ends. Per germline, CDR1 SGHTS and CDR2 YDEGEE. The CDR3 loop spans 14 amino acids. Full variable domain (missing parts from reference TRBV5-8 and TRBJ2-4): EAGVTQSPTHLIKTRGQQATLRCSPISGHTSVYWYQQALGLGLQFLLWYDEGEERNRGNFPPRFSGRQFPNYSSELNVNALELEDSALYLCASSLPALRDIQYFGAGTRLSVL.

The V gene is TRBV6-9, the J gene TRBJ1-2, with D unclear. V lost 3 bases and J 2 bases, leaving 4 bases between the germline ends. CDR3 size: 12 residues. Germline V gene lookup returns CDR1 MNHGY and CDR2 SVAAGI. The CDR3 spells CASSYNNYGYTF. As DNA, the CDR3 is TGTGCCAGCAGTTACAACAACTATGGCTACACCTTC.

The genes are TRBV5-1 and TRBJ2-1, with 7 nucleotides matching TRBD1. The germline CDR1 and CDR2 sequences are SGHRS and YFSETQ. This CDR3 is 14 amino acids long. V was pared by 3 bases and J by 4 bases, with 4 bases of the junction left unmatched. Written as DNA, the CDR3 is TGCGCCAGCAGCTCAGGGGACAGATACAATGAGCAGTTCTTC. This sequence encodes CASSSGDRYNEQFF.

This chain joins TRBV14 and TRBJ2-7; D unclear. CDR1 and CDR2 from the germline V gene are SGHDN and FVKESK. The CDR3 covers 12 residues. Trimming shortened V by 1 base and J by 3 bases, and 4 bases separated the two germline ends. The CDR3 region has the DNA TGTGCCAGCAGCCAAGGGTACTACGAGCAGTACTTC. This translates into CASSQGYYEQYF. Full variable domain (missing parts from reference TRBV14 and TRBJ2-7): EAGVTQFPSHSVIEKGQTVTLRCDPISGHDNLYWYRRVMGKEIKFLLHFVKESKQDESGMPNNRFLAERTGGTYSTLKVQPAELEDSGVYFCASSQGYYEQYFGPGTRLTVT.

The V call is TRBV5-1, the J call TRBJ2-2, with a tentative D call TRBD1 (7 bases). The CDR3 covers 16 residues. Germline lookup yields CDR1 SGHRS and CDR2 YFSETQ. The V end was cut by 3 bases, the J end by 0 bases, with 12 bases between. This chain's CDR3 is CASSSLRGANTGELFF. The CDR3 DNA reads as TGCGCCAGCAGCTCGCTCAGGGGGGCGAACACCGGGGAGCTGTTTTTT.

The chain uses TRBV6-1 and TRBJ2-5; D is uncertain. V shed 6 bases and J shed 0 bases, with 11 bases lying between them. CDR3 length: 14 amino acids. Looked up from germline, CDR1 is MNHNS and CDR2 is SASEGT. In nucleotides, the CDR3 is TGTGCCAGCAGGTGGACCGTGTACCAAGAGACCCAGTACTTC. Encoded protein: CASRWTVYQETQYF.

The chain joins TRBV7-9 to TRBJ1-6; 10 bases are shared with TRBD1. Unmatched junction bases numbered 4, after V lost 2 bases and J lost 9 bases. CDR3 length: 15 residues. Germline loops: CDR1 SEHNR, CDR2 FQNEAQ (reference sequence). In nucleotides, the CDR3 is TGTGCCAGCAGCTTATTGACAGGGGGCGGTTCACCCCTCCACTTT. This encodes CASSLLTGGGSPLHF.

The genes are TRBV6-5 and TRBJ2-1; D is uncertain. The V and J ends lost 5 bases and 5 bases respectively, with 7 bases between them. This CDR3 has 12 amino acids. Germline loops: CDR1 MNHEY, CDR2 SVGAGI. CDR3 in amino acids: CASSAPNNEQFF. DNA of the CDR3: TGTGCCAGCAGTGCACCGAACAATGAGCAGTTCTTC.

In nucleotides, the CDR3 is TGTGCCGGATACAAGGGGTTCGGGGAGCTGTTTTTT. Its translation: CAGYKGFGELFF. V is TRBV7-9 and J is TRBJ2-2; tentatively, D is TRBD1 (5 bases). Trimming cost V 11 bases and J 7 bases, with 14 bases left between them. Germline V gene data show CDR1 as SEHNR and CDR2 as FQNEAQ (reference sequence). The CDR3 totals 12 residues.

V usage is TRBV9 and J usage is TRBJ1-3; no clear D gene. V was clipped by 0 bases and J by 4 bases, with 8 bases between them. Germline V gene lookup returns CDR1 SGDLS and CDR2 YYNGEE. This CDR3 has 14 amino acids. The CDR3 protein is CASSVDGRGNTIYF. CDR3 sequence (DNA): TGTGCCAGCAGCGTAGATGGCAGGGGAAACACCATATATTTT.

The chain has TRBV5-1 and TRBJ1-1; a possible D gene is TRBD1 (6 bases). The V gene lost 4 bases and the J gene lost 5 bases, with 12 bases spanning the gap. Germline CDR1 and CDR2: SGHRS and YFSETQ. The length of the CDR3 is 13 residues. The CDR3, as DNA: TGCGCCAGCAGCCAAGGAGGGACAACTGAAGCTTTCTTT. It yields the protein CASSQGGTTEAFF.

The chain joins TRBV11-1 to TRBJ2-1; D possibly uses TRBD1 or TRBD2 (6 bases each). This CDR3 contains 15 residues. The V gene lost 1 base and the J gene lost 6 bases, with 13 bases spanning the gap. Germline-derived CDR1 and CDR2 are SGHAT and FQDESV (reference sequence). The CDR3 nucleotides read TGTGCCAGCAGCTTAGTTTGGGGGGCTGGCAATGAGCAGTTCTTC. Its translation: CASSLVWGAGNEQFF.

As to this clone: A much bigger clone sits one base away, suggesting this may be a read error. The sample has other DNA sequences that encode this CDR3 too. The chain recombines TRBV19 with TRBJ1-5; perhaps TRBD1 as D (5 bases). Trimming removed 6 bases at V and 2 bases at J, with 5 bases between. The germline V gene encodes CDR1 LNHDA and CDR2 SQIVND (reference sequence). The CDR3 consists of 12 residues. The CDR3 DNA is TGTGCCAGTAGGGGGGGCAATCAGCCCCAGCATTTT. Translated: CASRGGNQPQHF.

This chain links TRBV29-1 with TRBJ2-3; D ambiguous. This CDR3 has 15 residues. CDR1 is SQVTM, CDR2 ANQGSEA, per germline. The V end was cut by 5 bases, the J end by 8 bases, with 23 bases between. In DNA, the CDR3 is TGCAGCGTTCCGAACCTTGGGGAAATTAGTGGTACGCAGTATTTT. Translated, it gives CSVPNLGEISGTQYF.

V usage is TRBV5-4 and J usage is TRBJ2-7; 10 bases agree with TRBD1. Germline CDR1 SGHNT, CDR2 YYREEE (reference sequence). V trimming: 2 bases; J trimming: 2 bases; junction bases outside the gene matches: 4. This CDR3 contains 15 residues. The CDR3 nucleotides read TGTGCCAGCAGCTTTAAGGGGACAGGGGCCTACGAGCAGTACTTC. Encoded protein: CASSFKGTGAYEQYF.

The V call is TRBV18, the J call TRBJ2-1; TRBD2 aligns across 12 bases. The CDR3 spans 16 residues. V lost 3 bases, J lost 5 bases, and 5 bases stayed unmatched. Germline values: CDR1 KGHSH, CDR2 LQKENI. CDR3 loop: CASSPRTSGTNNEQFF. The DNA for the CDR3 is TGTGCCAGCTCACCGCGGACTAGCGGGACGAACAATGAGCAGTTCTTC.

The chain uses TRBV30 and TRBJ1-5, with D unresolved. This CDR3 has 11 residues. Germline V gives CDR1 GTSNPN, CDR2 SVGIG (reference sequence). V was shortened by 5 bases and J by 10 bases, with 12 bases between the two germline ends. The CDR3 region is CAWDGKSPQHF. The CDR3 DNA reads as TGTGCCTGGGACGGGAAATCCCCCCAGCATTTT.

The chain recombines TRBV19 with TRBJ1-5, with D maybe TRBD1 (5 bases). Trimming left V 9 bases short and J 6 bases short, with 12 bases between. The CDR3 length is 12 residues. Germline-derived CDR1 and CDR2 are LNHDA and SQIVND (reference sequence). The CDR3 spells CARGEFSQPQHF. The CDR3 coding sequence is TGTGCCAGGGGGGAGTTCAGTCAGCCCCAGCATTTT.

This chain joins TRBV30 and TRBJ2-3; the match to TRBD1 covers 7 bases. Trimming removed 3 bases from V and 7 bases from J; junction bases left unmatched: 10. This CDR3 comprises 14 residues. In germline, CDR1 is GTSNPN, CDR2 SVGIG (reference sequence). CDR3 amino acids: CAWRDRHRGNTQYF. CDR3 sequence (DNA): TGTGCCTGGAGGGACAGGCACAGGGGCAATACGCAGTATTTT.

This CDR3 is CAWRPLRGAHQETQYF. The CDR3 DNA reads TGTGCCTGGCGCCCCCTTAGGGGGGCTCACCAAGAGACCCAGTACTTC. This chain joins TRBV30 and TRBJ2-5, with D perhaps assigned TRBD1 or TRBD2 (6 bases each). V was cut by 5 bases and J by 0 bases, with 19 bases left in between. The CDR3 is 16 residues long. Germline loops: CDR1 GTSNPN, CDR2 SVGIG (reference sequence).

CDR3 region: CASSLSGPNTGELFF. In nucleotides, the CDR3 is TGTGCCAGCTCACTCAGCGGGCCTAACACCGGGGAGCTGTTTTTT. The chain joins TRBV18 to TRBJ2-2; maybe TRBD2 (6 bases). Trimming pared 4 bases from V and 2 bases from J, leaving 11 bases between. Looked up from germline, CDR1 is KGHSH and CDR2 is LQKENI. The CDR3 totals 15 residues.

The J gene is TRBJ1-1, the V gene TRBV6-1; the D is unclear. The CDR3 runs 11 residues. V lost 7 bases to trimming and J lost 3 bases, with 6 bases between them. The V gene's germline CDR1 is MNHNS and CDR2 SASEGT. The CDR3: CASIGDTEAFF. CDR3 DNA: TGTGCCAGCATCGGGGACACTGAAGCTTTCTTT.